Each of the 22 T cell receptor beta chains below was sequenced from the same sample in a study of tumor and adjacent non-tumor tissue in lung cancer. A modified ARM-PCR protocol with three rounds of nested PCR amplified TCRbeta. MiXCR, run by TCRdb on the multiplex PCR reads, gives a single entry per CDR3 protein. The table shows approximately 140,000 distinct CDR3 sequences, with about 71% occurring only once. This sample's RNA came from whole unsorted tissue. The sequenced sample consisted of lung tumor tissue. These receptors all stem from a man between 60 and 75 years old with small cell lung cancer.

A note on this clonotype: A read error may produce the germline difference seen at one junction end. This chain uses TRBV11-2 with TRBJ2-2, with D perhaps assigned TRBD1 or TRBD2 (5 bases each). The CDR3 is 15 amino acids. Per germline, CDR1 SGHAT and CDR2 FQNNGV. CDR3 bases: TGTGCCAGCAGCTTACATATTCCAGGGACCGGGGAACTGTTTTTT. Translated: CASSLHIPGTGELFF.

Details on this clonotype: The missing conserved phenylalanine or tryptophan at the end of this CDR3 makes a read error likely. This CDR3 reads CAISPPGVLTDTQYS. Here the CDR3 DNA reads TGCGCCATCAGCCCACCAGGGGTGCTCACAGATACGCAGTATTCT. The V call is TRBV4-1, the J call TRBJ2-3; possible D gene TRBD1, 6 bases. The CDR3 covers 15 residues. Looked up from germline, CDR1 is MGHRA and CDR2 is YSYEKL.

The rearrangement uses TRBV28 and TRBJ2-7; D might be TRBD1 or TRBD2, each matching 5 bases. V dropped 8 bases and J dropped 1 base, with 12 bases sitting between them. CDR1 and CDR2 from the germline V gene are MDHEN and SYDVKM. This CDR3 region has 13 residues. This CDR3 is CASGASGSYEQYF. The CDR3 DNA is TGTGCCAGCGGGGCCAGCGGATCCTACGAGCAGTACTTC.

As to this clonotype: This clone may be a read error of a much larger clone one base away. The V and J genes are TRBV10-2 and TRBJ1-1; 8 positions match TRBD1. CDR1 is WSHSY, CDR2 SAAADI, per germline. The CDR3 has 16 residues. The CDR3 nucleotides read TGCGCCAACAGTGATATAACAGGGGGTTTCAACACTGAAGCTTTCTTT. Protein: CANSDITGGFNTEAFF.

Points on this clonotype: The junction does not match germline at one end; this may be a read error. The chain carries TRBV9 and TRBJ2-2; a possible D gene is TRBD1 (5 bases). Germline-derived CDR1 and CDR2 are SGDLS and YYNGEE. The CDR3 is 15 residues long. CDR3 nucleotide sequence: TGTGTCAGCTCCCGACAGTTCGCGAACACCCTGGAGCTGTTTTTT. The encoded protein is CVSSRQFANTLELFF.

This chain uses TRBV11-1 with TRBJ2-3; D might be TRBD1 (6 bases). Germline CDR1 SGHAT, CDR2 FQDESV (reference sequence). CDR3 size: 13 residues. The V end was cut by 8 bases, the J end by 3 bases, with 12 bases between. For the CDR3, the DNA is TGTGCCAGCTCAACCCAGGGGACAGATACGCAGTATTTT. Protein: CASSTQGTDTQYF.

For this clonotype: One junction end disagrees with the germline gene, perhaps due to a read error. The rearrangement joins TRBV20-1 to TRBJ2-3, with 8 bases fitting TRBD2. The CDR3 has 14 residues. CDR1 DFQATT and CDR2 SNEGSKA come from the germline V gene (reference sequence). CDR3 nucleotides: TGCAATGCTAGAGATCGGGGGGGCTCGGATACGCAGTATTTT. It codes for CNARDRGGSDTQYF.

About this clonotype itself: One end of the junction does not line up with germline, which may come from a read error. CDR3 nucleotides: TGTACCAGCAGCACCACGGGGGGCGAAGAGACTCAGTACTTC. This codes for CTSSTTGGEETQYF. This chain uses TRBV11-3 with TRBJ2-5; possibly TRBD2 for D (7 bases). Germline-derived CDR1 and CDR2 are SGHNT and YENEEA. This CDR3 comprises 14 residues. The full variable domain, completed using reference TRBV11-3 and TRBJ2-5, is EAGVVQSPRYKIIEKKQPVAFWCNPISGHNTLYWYLQNLGQGPELLIRYENEEAVDDSQLPKDRFSAERLKGVDSTLKIQPAELGDSAVYLCTSSTTGGEETQYFGPGTRLLVL.

The rearrangement uses TRBV6-5 and TRBJ2-3; no clear D gene. The CDR3 contains 13 residues. CDR1 is MNHEY, CDR2 SVGAGI, per germline. The CDR3 DNA reads TGTGCTTGCAGGATTGGAAGCACAGATACGCAGTATTTT. The encoded protein is CACRIGSTDTQYF.

A remark on this clonotype: A much larger clone lies a single base off, so this may be a read error. V is TRBV10-2 and J is TRBJ1-5; D not certain. CDR3 size: 12 residues. Trimming took 3 bases from V and 9 from J, leaving 9 bases between them. Germline assignment: CDR1 WSHSY and CDR2 SAAADI. The chain's CDR3 is CASSDASRPQHF. Written as DNA, the CDR3 is TGCGCCAGCAGTGACGCCTCTCGGCCCCAGCATTTT.

Turning to this clonotype: At one boundary the junction diverges from the germline segment, which might be a read error. The chain employs TRBV11-1 and TRBJ2-2; TRBD2 matches at 12 bases. The CDR3 length is 18 residues. Germline assignment: CDR1 SGHAT and CDR2 FQDESV (reference sequence). DNA of the CDR3: TGTGTCAGCGGCCACGGCCGGCTAGCGGGAGGGGGCACCGGGGAGATGTTTTTC. Amino acids: CVSGHGRLAGGGTGEMFF.

Comments on this clonotype: The junction differs from germline at one of its ends, possibly a read error. The chain couples TRBV4-1 to TRBJ2-3; 8 nucleotides align to TRBD2. CDR1 MGHRA and CDR2 YSYEKL come from the germline V gene. CDR3 length: 15 amino acids. CDR3 sequence: CASRRGLAGADMQYF. CDR3 in DNA: TGCGCCAGCAGACGTGGACTAGCTGGGGCAGATATGCAGTATTTT.

This clonotype was counted at least ten times. The rearrangement joins TRBV13 to TRBJ1-5; D gene ambiguous. From germline, CDR1 is PRHDT and CDR2 FYEKMQ (reference sequence). The V and J ends lost 3 bases and 10 bases respectively, with 10 bases between them. The CDR3 is made up of 12 amino acids. The chain's CDR3 is CASSFVDGPQHF. The CDR3 nucleotides read TGTGCCAGCAGCTTTGTGGACGGACCCCAGCATTTT.

V gene TRBV5-1 combines with J gene TRBJ2-2, with a weak D call TRBD2 (6 bases). This CDR3 region has 16 residues. Per germline, CDR1 SGHRS and CDR2 YFSETQ. The CDR3 nucleotides read TGCGTCAGAAGCTTGGTCGGGGGACTGAACACCGGGGAGCTGTTTTTT. It is translated as CVRSLVGGLNTGELFF.

CDR3 protein: CASTSDSNEAFF. The CDR3 DNA is TGTGCCAGCACCTCGGACAGTAATGAAGCTTTCTTT. The chain recombines TRBV6-5 with TRBJ1-1; maybe TRBD1 (6 bases). The V end lost 7 bases, the J end lost 7 bases, and 13 bases lay between the germline ends. Germline CDR1 is MNHEY and CDR2 is SVGAGI. This CDR3 spans 12 amino acids.

This clonotype appeared a few times. The rearrangement links TRBV10-3 to TRBJ2-1; D not resolved. The germline gives CDR1 ENHRY, CDR2 SYGVKD. This CDR3 contains 12 residues. Trimming cost V 3 bases and J 9 bases, with 9 bases left between them. CDR3 sequence reads: CAISESVGEQFF. Here the CDR3 DNA reads TGTGCCATCAGTGAATCGGTGGGTGAGCAGTTCTTC.

This clonotype has ten or more counts. The chain recombines TRBV20-1 with TRBJ2-5; no clear D gene. This CDR3 spans 12 amino acids. V was trimmed by 5 bases and J by 7 bases, leaving 14 bases between them. CDR1 and CDR2 (germline): DFQATT, SNEGSKA (reference sequence). CDR3: CSAQKSPGTQYF. The DNA for the CDR3 is TGCAGTGCTCAAAAGAGCCCCGGGACCCAGTACTTC.

This clonotype appeared many times. The chain has TRBV28 and TRBJ2-1; perhaps TRBD1 as D (8 bases). V was clipped by 6 bases and J by 4 bases, with 13 bases between them. The CDR3 loop spans 14 amino acids. Germline V CDR1 and CDR2: MDHEN, SYDVKM. Here the CDR3 DNA reads TGTGCCAGCAGAACAGGGGGGGGGTACAATGAGCAGTTCTTC. The encoded protein is CASRTGGGYNEQFF.

This clonotype was observed at least ten times. This chain links TRBV29-1 with TRBJ1-2, with TRBD1 identical over 9 bases. V was clipped by 3 bases and J by 4 bases; unmatched bases: 3. The germline V gene encodes CDR1 SQVTM and CDR2 ANQGSEA. The CDR3 sequence is 13 residues long. In DNA form, the CDR3 reads TGCAGCGTTGAGGGACAGGGTTTCTATGGCTACACCTTC. Its protein is CSVEGQGFYGYTF.

The V gene is TRBV5-4, the J gene TRBJ2-7; TRBD2 is a possible D gene (6 bases). CDR1 is SGHNT and CDR2 is YYREEE in the germline V gene (reference sequence). Trimming stripped 3 bases from V and 6 bases from J, with 19 bases between. The CDR3 is made up of 15 amino acids. Here the CDR3 reads CASSSLSTPGVEQYF. CDR3 DNA sequence: TGTGCCAGCAGCTCCCTATCGACCCCGGGAGTCGAGCAGTACTTC.

This clonotype was seen a handful of times. The genes are TRBV6-5 and TRBJ2-7; D possibly corresponds to TRBD1 (8 bases). Trimming removed 10 bases at V and 4 bases at J, with 23 bases between. The CDR3 has 15 amino acids. Germline values: CDR1 MNHEY, CDR2 SVGAGI. The CDR3 region has the DNA TGTGCCAACAGGGGGGGCCTAGCGTCAGGGTACGAGCAGTACGTC. It is translated as CANRGGLASGYEQYV.

As for this clonotype: A junction boundary mismatches the germline segment, possibly from a read error. The chain couples TRBV29-1 to TRBJ2-7, with 10 nucleotides matching TRBD2. The CDR3 contains 17 residues. Germline V gene data show CDR1 as SQVTM and CDR2 as ANQGSEA. CDR3 in amino acids: CSVVWLAGEPNPCEQYF. In DNA form, the CDR3 reads TGCAGCGTTGTATGGCTAGCGGGAGAGCCAAATCCGTGCGAGCAATACTTC.